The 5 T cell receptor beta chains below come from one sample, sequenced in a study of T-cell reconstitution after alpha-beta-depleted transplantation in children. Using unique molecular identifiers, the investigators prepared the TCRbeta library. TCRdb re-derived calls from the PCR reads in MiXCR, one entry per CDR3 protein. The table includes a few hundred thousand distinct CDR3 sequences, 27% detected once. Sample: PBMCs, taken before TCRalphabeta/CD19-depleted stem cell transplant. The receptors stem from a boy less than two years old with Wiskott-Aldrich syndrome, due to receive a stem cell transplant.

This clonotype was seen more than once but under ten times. This CDR3 reads CASSGSTGVGELFF. CDR3 in DNA: TGTGCCAGCAGTGGCTCGACAGGGGTCGGGGAGCTGTTTTTT. The V call is TRBV2, the J call TRBJ2-2, with TRBD1 matching over 8 bases. This CDR3 is built from 14 residues. The germline gives CDR1 SNHLY, CDR2 FYNNEI. Trimming took 4 bases from V and 7 from J; bases not matched to a gene: 5. The whole variable domain, remainder taken from reference TRBV2 and TRBJ2-2, is EPEVTQTPSHQVTQMGQEVILRCVPISNHLYFYWYRQILGQKVEFLVSFYNNEISEKSEIFDDQFSVERPDGSNFTLKIRSTKLEDSAMYFCASSGSTGVGELFFGEGSRLTVL.

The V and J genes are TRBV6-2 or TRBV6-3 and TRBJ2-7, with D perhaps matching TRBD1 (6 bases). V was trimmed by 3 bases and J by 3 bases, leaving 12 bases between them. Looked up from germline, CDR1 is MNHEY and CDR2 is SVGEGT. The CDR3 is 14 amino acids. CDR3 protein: CASSYGGINYEQYF. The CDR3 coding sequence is TGTGCCAGCAGTTATGGGGGCATCAACTACGAGCAGTACTTC.

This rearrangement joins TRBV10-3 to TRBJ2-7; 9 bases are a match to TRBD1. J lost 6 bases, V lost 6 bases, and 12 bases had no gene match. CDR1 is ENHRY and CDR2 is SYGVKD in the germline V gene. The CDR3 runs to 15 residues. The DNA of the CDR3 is TGTGCCATCAGCATGAATACCGGGACAGGGAGCGAGCAGTACTTC. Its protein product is CAISMNTGTGSEQYF.

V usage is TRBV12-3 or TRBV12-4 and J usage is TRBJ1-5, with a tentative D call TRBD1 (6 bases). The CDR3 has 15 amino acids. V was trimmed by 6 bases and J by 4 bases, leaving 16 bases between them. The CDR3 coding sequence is TGTGCCAGCAGCTTCAGGGGAGGCTCAAATCAGCCCCAGCATTTT. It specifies CASSFRGGSNQPQHF.

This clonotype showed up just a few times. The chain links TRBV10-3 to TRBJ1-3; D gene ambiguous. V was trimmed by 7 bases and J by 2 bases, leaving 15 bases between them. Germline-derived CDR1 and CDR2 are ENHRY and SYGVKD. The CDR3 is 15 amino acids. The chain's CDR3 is CAITEGPAAGNTIYF. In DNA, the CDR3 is TGTGCCATCACCGAAGGGCCTGCTGCTGGAAACACCATATATTTT.